Below are 17 T cell receptor beta chains sequenced from a single sample in a study of T cells in Graves' hyperthyroidism and ophthalmopathy. Researchers amplified the TCR beta CDR3 regions from RNA transcripts. Carried out on the TCR CDR3, a first-round RT-PCR used the HTBI primer set. TCRdb passed the multiplex PCR reads through MiXCR, listing each CDR3 protein once. The repertoire holds hundreds of thousands of distinct CDR3 sequences, with around 15% as singletons. The specimen was blood. The source of these receptors is a woman aged 18-35 years with Graves' hyperthyroidism.

This clonotype was found a few times. V usage is TRBV20-1 and J usage is TRBJ2-5; no firm D call. V was trimmed by 3 bases and J by 5 bases, leaving 22 bases between them. Germline CDR1 reads DFQATT; CDR2 reads SNEGSKA (reference sequence). The CDR3 is made up of 16 amino acids. The DNA of the CDR3 is TGCAGTGCTAGTACCTCCGTGTCAGCCAAGCTGGAGACCCAGTACTTC. Translation gives CSASTSVSAKLETQYF.

In its sample, this clonotype was seen many times. The genes are TRBV3-1 and TRBJ1-6; possibly TRBD1 for D (5 bases). The CDR3 consists of 13 residues. Germline CDR1 LGHDT, CDR2 YNNKEL (reference sequence). V lost 3 bases and J lost 7, with 7 bases in between. For the CDR3, the DNA is TGTGCCAGCAGCCAGGGGCGCAATTCACCCCTCCACTTT. As protein: CASSQGRNSPLHF.

In its sample, this clonotype was seen many times. The V and J genes are TRBV20-1 and TRBJ1-5; perhaps TRBD1 as D (6 bases). V dropped 2 bases and J dropped 0 bases, with 11 bases sitting between them. The CDR3 consists of 15 residues. Germline lookup yields CDR1 DFQATT and CDR2 SNEGSKA (reference sequence). The CDR3 sequence: CSARQRGYSNQPQHF. In nucleotides, the CDR3 is TGCAGTGCTAGACAGAGGGGGTATAGCAATCAGCCCCAGCATTTT.

Ten or more counts support this clonotype. V and J are TRBV28 and TRBJ2-5, with D possibly being TRBD1 or TRBD2 (5 bases each). The CDR3 has 14 amino acids. V was clipped by 3 bases and J by 1 base, with 9 bases between them. CDR1 and CDR2 from the germline V gene are MDHEN and SYDVKM. CDR3 loop: CASSFSGTQETQYF. CDR3 nucleotides: TGTGCCAGCAGTTTTTCAGGGACCCAAGAGACCCAGTACTTC.

Many counts were recorded for this clonotype. The chain couples TRBV28 to TRBJ1-1; tentatively, D is TRBD1 (6 bases). This CDR3 comprises 14 residues. Trimming stripped 5 bases from V and 0 bases from J, with 10 bases between. Germline CDR1 is MDHEN and CDR2 is SYDVKM. The chain's CDR3 is CASSPRQVNTEAFF. CDR3 in DNA: TGTGCCAGCAGTCCCCGACAGGTGAACACTGAAGCTTTCTTT.

This clonotype was seen a handful of times. The chain links TRBV7-8 to TRBJ1-4; no clear D gene. The length of the CDR3 is 14 residues. V lost 4 bases and J 3 bases, leaving 9 bases between the germline ends. CDR1 is SGHVS and CDR2 is FQNEAQ in the germline V gene. CDR3 DNA sequence: TGTGCCAGCAGCTGGATGGGGTCTAATGAAAAACTGTTTTTT. It encodes CASSWMGSNEKLFF.

V gene TRBV7-2 combines with J gene TRBJ1-2; unclear D gene. The V gene's germline CDR1 is SGHTA and CDR2 FQGNSA. V lost 1 base, J lost 7 bases, and 19 bases lay in between. The CDR3 runs to 16 residues. The DNA of the CDR3 is TGTGCCAGCAGCTTAGATCCCAGGCTGGACCCAGCTGGCTACACCTTC. Amino acids: CASSLDPRLDPAGYTF.

This clonotype has more than one count but fewer than ten. This chain uses TRBV27 with TRBJ1-2, with 8 nucleotides matching TRBD1. Germline V lookup: CDR1 MNHEY, CDR2 SMNVEV (reference sequence). V lost 5 bases to trimming and J lost 7 bases; unmatched junction nucleotides: 12. CDR3 length equals 15 residues. The CDR3 DNA reads TGTGCCAGCAGTACCCTCCTGACAGGGGTCGGTGGCTACACCTTC. It is translated as CASSTLLTGVGGYTF.

This clonotype was observed at least ten times. The V call is TRBV7-8, the J call TRBJ2-1, with TRBD2 as a possible D gene (5 bases). Trimming removed 4 bases from V and 1 base from J, with 11 bases in between. The CDR3 sequence is 15 residues long. CDR1 is SGHVS and CDR2 is FQNEAQ in the germline V gene. CDR3 region: CASSSRAGSYNEQFF. As DNA, the CDR3 is TGTGCCAGCAGCTCGAGGGCCGGGTCCTACAATGAGCAGTTCTTC.

This clonotype was counted between two and nine times. V and J are TRBV5-1 and TRBJ1-1; D is undetermined. The CDR3 spans 14 residues. Germline CDR1 reads SGHRS; CDR2 reads YFSETQ. The V end was cut by 4 bases, the J end by 4 bases, with 14 bases between. CDR3 bases: TGCGCCAGCAGCCTGACAAGAGGAAGCACTGAAGCTTTCTTT. It is translated as CASSLTRGSTEAFF.

This clonotype was seen many times. The J gene is TRBJ2-1, the V gene TRBV20-1; D gene unclear. The V end was cut by 3 bases, the J end by 5 bases, with 17 bases between. The CDR3 runs 15 residues. From germline, CDR1 is DFQATT and CDR2 SNEGSKA (reference sequence). For the CDR3, the DNA is TGCAGTGCTAGTTCAAGGCCGAGCCAAAACAATGAGCAGTTCTTC. Translation gives CSASSRPSQNNEQFF.

The chain links TRBV7-3 to TRBJ1-2; D remains unclear. The CDR3 loop spans 14 amino acids. Germline CDR1 SGHTA, CDR2 FQGTGA. The V end was cut by 5 bases, the J end by 7 bases, with 17 bases between. As DNA, the CDR3 is TGTGCCAGCAGCCCCTGGATTAAGAAGTCTGGCTACACCTTC. It encodes CASSPWIKKSGYTF.

Points on this clonotype: A read error may be the cause here, since a much bigger clone is one base away. The rearrangement links TRBV5-1 to TRBJ2-7; TRBD2 aligns across 9 bases. The CDR3 spans 14 residues. Germline CDR1 and CDR2: SGHRS and YFSETQ. The chain's CDR3 is CASSLGTSVYEQSF. In DNA form, the CDR3 reads TGCGCCAGCAGCTTGGGGACTAGCGTCTACGAGCAGTCCTTC.

This clonotype was counted at least ten times. The chain carries TRBV20-1 and TRBJ2-1; 8 positions match TRBD2. This CDR3 contains 14 residues. With V trimmed by 3 bases and J by 4 bases, 5 bases remained unmatched. The germline V gene has CDR1 DFQATT and CDR2 SNEGSKA (reference sequence). Written as DNA, the CDR3 is TGCAGTGCTAGCGCGGCTAGCGGGTACAATGAGCAGTTCTTC. As protein: CSASAASGYNEQFF.

This chain connects TRBV27 to TRBJ2-7; a weak D match, TRBD1 (6 bases). V gave up 2 bases and J gave up 2 bases, with 13 bases separating them. This CDR3 spans 15 amino acids. Germline V gives CDR1 MNHEY, CDR2 SMNVEV (reference sequence). CDR3 bases: TGTGCCAGCAGTTTAACCTCGGGACATCCCTACGAGCAGTACTTC. Residues: CASSLTSGHPYEQYF.

V and J are TRBV2 and TRBJ2-3; TRBD2 agrees at 15 bases. With 6 bases clipped from V and 1 base from J, the junction kept 8 bases outside the gene matches. Germline V gene data show CDR1 as SNHLY and CDR2 as FYNNEI. The CDR3 runs to 18 residues. The CDR3 loop is CASRNGLAGGPRTDTQYF. The CDR3 DNA sequence: TGTGCCAGCAGAAACGGACTAGCGGGAGGGCCTCGCACAGATACGCAGTATTTT.

At least ten counts were recorded for this clonotype. This chain joins TRBV6-2 or TRBV6-3 and TRBJ2-1; 8 bases align to TRBD2. Trimming took 8 bases from V and 8 from J; bases not matched to a gene: 11. The CDR3 totals 14 residues. Germline lookup yields CDR1 MNHEY and CDR2 SVGEGT. The CDR3, as DNA: TGTGCCAGCGAGTCGGCGGGGGGTGGCGATGAGCAGTTCTTC. It yields the protein CASESAGGGDEQFF.